These 30 T cell receptor beta chains came from one sample sequenced in a study of blood T cell repertoires in COVID-19. The protocol was immunoSEQ multiplex PCR, while the TCRdb copy is restricted to in-frame clones and leaves out a portion. The table has 150,000 or so clones, about 79% seen once. Material for sequencing was peripheral blood. The source of these receptors is a woman in her fifties or sixties with acute or convalescent COVID-19.

V usage is TRBV18 and J usage is TRBJ2-7; 8 positions match TRBD1. The length of the CDR3 is 14 residues. CDR1 is KGHSH, CDR2 LQKENI, per germline. V trimming: 3 bases; J trimming: 4 bases; junction bases outside the gene matches: 5. DNA for the CDR3: TGTGCCAGCTCACCTGGACAGGGAAAATACGAGCAGTACTTC. It yields the protein CASSPGQGKYEQYF.

The chain combines TRBV19 with TRBJ2-7; D gene ambiguous. Trimming left V 2 bases short and J 4 bases short, with 21 bases between. Germline V gives CDR1 LNHDA, CDR2 SQIVND (reference sequence). This CDR3 contains 17 residues. CDR3 amino acids: CASSISGPPLGTYEQYF. CDR3 DNA sequence: TGTGCCAGTAGTATATCAGGCCCCCCCTTGGGTACTTACGAGCAGTACTTC.

The CDR3 DNA follows: TGTGCCAGCAGTCCGACAGGGGGCTACACTGAAGCTTTCTTT. Its protein is CASSPTGGYTEAFF. V and J are TRBV28 and TRBJ1-1, with TRBD1 identical over 10 bases. The CDR3 loop spans 14 amino acids. V dropped 5 bases and J dropped 3; count of bases not matched to a gene: 3. Germline CDR1 reads MDHEN; CDR2 reads SYDVKM.

V gene TRBV5-5 combines with J gene TRBJ1-5; TRBD1 matches at 10 bases. Unmatched junction bases numbered 7, after V lost 4 bases and J lost 0 bases. The CDR3 totals 17 residues. The germline gives CDR1 SGHKS, CDR2 YYEKEE (reference sequence). The CDR3 protein is CASSLRDRGFSNQPQHF. CDR3 nucleotide sequence: TGTGCCAGCAGCCTCCGGGACAGGGGCTTTAGCAATCAGCCCCAGCATTTT. Combining the CDR3 with reference TRBV5-5 and TRBJ1-5 gives the whole variable domain DAGVTQSPTHLIKTRGQQVTLRCSPISGHKSVSWYQQVLGQGPQFIFQYYEKEERGRGNFPDRFSARQFPNYSSELNVNALLLGDSALYLCASSLRDRGFSNQPQHFGDGTRLSIL.

The rearrangement links TRBV4-1 to TRBJ2-5; unclear D gene. V lost 0 bases and J lost 1, with 3 bases in between. The CDR3 is 13 amino acids. The germline gives CDR1 MGHRA, CDR2 YSYEKL. The CDR3 DNA sequence: TGCGCCAGCAGCCAAGACGGCCAAGAGACCCAGTACTTC. This sequence encodes CASSQDGQETQYF.

This clone was detected only once. The rearrangement joins TRBV29-1 to TRBJ1-4, with a weak D call TRBD1 (6 bases). The germline V and J ends were trimmed by 2 bases and 8 bases, with 12 bases remaining between them. The germline V gene encodes CDR1 SQVTM and CDR2 ANQGSEA. The CDR3 covers 13 residues. CDR3 amino acids: CSVERGGREKLFF. DNA for the CDR3: TGCAGCGTTGAACGAGGGGGAAGGGAAAAACTGTTTTTT.

The V and J genes are TRBV7-8 and TRBJ2-1, with 8 bases identical to TRBD2. Germline values: CDR1 SGHVS, CDR2 FQNEAQ. The CDR3 is 14 residues long. J lost 5 bases, V lost 5 bases, and 5 bases had no gene match. The CDR3 region has the DNA TGTGCCAGCAGCACCAGCGGGAGCAACAATGAGCAGTTCTTC. Translation gives CASSTSGSNNEQFF. The full variable domain, rest sourced from reference TRBV7-8 and TRBJ2-1, is GAGVSQSPRYKVAKRGQDVALRCDPISGHVSLFWYQQALGQGPEFLTYFQNEAQLDKSGLPSDRFFAERPEGSVSTLKIQRTQQEDSAVYLCASSTSGSNNEQFFGPGTRLTVL.

V is TRBV28 and J is TRBJ1-5; 7 bases agree with TRBD1. Germline-derived CDR1 and CDR2 are MDHEN and SYDVKM. CDR3 length equals 13 residues. V lost 6 bases, J lost 3 bases, and 2 bases stayed unmatched. This chain's CDR3 is CASRTGFNQPQHF. The CDR3 DNA is TGTGCCAGCAGGACAGGGTTCAATCAGCCCCAGCATTTT.

The J gene is TRBJ2-3, the V gene TRBV10-1, with D hard to call. Germline CDR1 reads WNHNN; CDR2 reads SYGVQD (reference sequence). Trimming took off 0 bases at V and 4 bases at J, with 5 bases between the two ends. The CDR3 runs 13 residues. The chain's CDR3 is CASSESSADTQYF. The CDR3 coding sequence is TGCGCCAGCAGTGAGTCCAGCGCAGATACGCAGTATTTT.

J is TRBJ1-4 and V is TRBV15, with 10 nucleotides matching TRBD1. CDR3 length: 16 residues. V trimming: 5 bases; J trimming: 2 bases; junction bases outside the gene matches: 5. CDR1 is LNHNV and CDR2 is YYDKDF in the germline V gene (reference sequence). The CDR3 DNA reads as TGTGCCACCAGCTTCCGGACAGGGGGGACTAATGAAAAACTGTTTTTT. It specifies CATSFRTGGTNEKLFF.

Comments on this clone: Relative to the germline gene, one junction end is altered; a read error may explain this. This chain links TRBV10-3 with TRBJ2-7; TRBD1 might be the D (5 bases). CDR3 size: 13 residues. Germline loops: CDR1 ENHRY, CDR2 SYGVKD. CDR3 bases: TGTGCCACCAGTGAGTCGAGACAGTTAGAGCAGTACTTC. It is translated as CATSESRQLEQYF.

V is TRBV7-9 and J is TRBJ1-5; D might be TRBD1 (5 bases). This CDR3 has 15 amino acids. V was pared by 5 bases and J by 9 bases, with 20 bases between. The germline V gene encodes CDR1 SEHNR and CDR2 FQNEAQ (reference sequence). This CDR3 is CASSQVGSGFMPQHF. The CDR3 DNA follows: TGTGCCAGCAGCCAGGTTGGGTCAGGGTTCATGCCCCAGCATTTT.

The rearrangement links TRBV14 to TRBJ1-1; 10 bases line up with TRBD1. The CDR3 spans 14 residues. J lost 5 bases, V lost 3 bases, and 3 bases had no gene match. Germline loops: CDR1 SGHDN, CDR2 FVKESK. The CDR3 sequence is CASSHGTGETEAFF. DNA for the CDR3: TGTGCCAGCAGCCACGGGACAGGGGAGACTGAAGCTTTCTTT. The full variable domain, its missing parts supplied by reference TRBV14 and TRBJ1-1, is EAGVTQFPSHSVIEKGQTVTLRCDPISGHDNLYWYRRVMGKEIKFLLHFVKESKQDESGMPNNRFLAERTGGTYSTLKVQPAELEDSGVYFCASSHGTGETEAFFGQGTRLTVV.

This chain uses TRBV5-4 with TRBJ1-1; D possibly corresponds to TRBD1 (6 bases). The CDR3 runs 14 residues. Trimming stripped 0 bases from V and 2 bases from J, with 8 bases between. Germline CDR1 SGHNT, CDR2 YYREEE (reference sequence). CDR3 loop: CASSLEDRNTEAFF. The CDR3 DNA follows: TGTGCCAGCAGCTTGGAGGACAGAAACACTGAAGCTTTCTTT.

J is TRBJ2-3 and V is TRBV10-3; the D gene is possibly TRBD2 (5 bases). CDR3 length equals 15 residues. The V end was cut by 4 bases, the J end by 3 bases, with 14 bases between. Germline V gene data show CDR1 as ENHRY and CDR2 as SYGVKD. The CDR3 DNA reads TGTGCCATCAGTGCGGGCCTAGCTTTGACAGATACGCAGTATTTT. This gives the protein CAISAGLALTDTQYF.

V and J are TRBV7-8 and TRBJ1-5; 7 positions match TRBD1. With V trimmed by 6 bases and J by 7 bases, 12 bases remained unmatched. Germline loops: CDR1 SGHVS, CDR2 FQNEAQ. There are 15 residues in the CDR3. The CDR3 reads CASSISGGSGQPQHF. For the CDR3, the DNA is TGTGCCAGCAGTATCTCAGGGGGATCGGGACAGCCCCAGCATTTT. The complete variable domain, with remaining parts taken from reference TRBV7-8 and TRBJ1-5, reads GAGVSQSPRYKVAKRGQDVALRCDPISGHVSLFWYQQALGQGPEFLTYFQNEAQLDKSGLPSDRFFAERPEGSVSTLKIQRTQQEDSAVYLCASSISGGSGQPQHFGDGTRLSIL.

The chain joins TRBV27 to TRBJ1-1; a possible D gene is TRBD1 (5 bases). Germline CDR1 MNHEY, CDR2 SMNVEV (reference sequence). The CDR3 consists of 14 residues. V was cut by 4 bases and J by 4 bases, with 13 bases left in between. The CDR3 DNA reads as TGTGCCAGCAGTTCCAGGGAGGGTAGCACTGAAGCTTTCTTT. It translates to CASSSREGSTEAFF.

CDR3 loop: CASSPATGEVGEQYF. In nucleotides, the CDR3 is TGTGCCAGCTCACCCGCGACAGGGGAGGTGGGCGAGCAGTACTTC. V gene TRBV18 combines with J gene TRBJ2-7, with 8 bases matching TRBD1. The CDR3 is 15 residues long. J gave up 6 bases and V 3 bases, and 10 bases lay outside the gene matches. Germline CDR1 and CDR2: KGHSH and LQKENI.

This clone was observed a single time. CDR3 DNA sequence: TGTGCCAGCTCACCAAAGACAGGCAGGTCCTACGAGCAGTACTTC. Its protein is CASSPKTGRSYEQYF. The gene calls are TRBV18 and TRBJ2-7; perhaps TRBD1 as D (6 bases). Germline CDR1 reads KGHSH; CDR2 reads LQKENI. CDR3 length: 15 amino acids. The ends were cut back, 2 bases at V and 1 base at J, with 12 bases in the middle.

In the case of this clone: A much larger clone differs by one base, so this may be a read error. The sample has other DNA sequences that encode this CDR3 too. The chain carries TRBV27 and TRBJ2-7, with D perhaps TRBD1 (6 bases). Germline-derived CDR1 and CDR2 are MNHEY and SMNVEV (reference sequence). CDR3 length: 13 residues. Deletions cut 3 bases from V and 5 bases from J, with 11 bases between. The CDR3 here is CASSLTGTHEQYF. CDR3 nucleotide sequence: TGTGCCAGCAGTTTGACTGGGACACACGAGCAGTACTTC.

The chain is built from TRBV28 and TRBJ2-5, with TRBD1 matching over 11 bases. V lost 9 bases and J lost 4; bases outside the gene matches: 7. The CDR3 is 14 amino acids. Per the germline V gene, CDR1 is MDHEN and CDR2 is SYDVKM. In nucleotides, the CDR3 is TGTGCCAGTGCGGGACAGGGGGTGAGAGAGACCCAGTACTTC. This encodes CASAGQGVRETQYF.

This sequence joins TRBV21-1 and TRBJ1-6. TRBV21-1 is a pseudogene segment. This CDR3 has 13 amino acids. The CDR3 DNA reads as TGTGCCAGCCGACCGGCGGGCAAATCACCCCTCCACTTT. This sequence encodes CASRPAGKSPLHF.

This rearrangement joins TRBV4-1 to TRBJ1-2; 8 bases align to TRBD1. The trim removed 1 base at V and 5 bases at J, leaving 3 bases unmatched. CDR3 length equals 14 residues. Germline-derived CDR1 and CDR2 are MGHRA and YSYEKL. DNA of the CDR3: TGCGCCAGCAGCCAAGGACAGGGGACATATGGCTACACCTTC. Amino acid sequence: CASSQGQGTYGYTF.

This chain connects TRBV9 to TRBJ2-2; 7 bases line up with TRBD1. With V trimmed by 4 bases and J by 2 bases, 14 bases remained unmatched. The CDR3 runs to 18 residues. CDR1 is SGDLS and CDR2 is YYNGEE in the germline V gene. The CDR3 DNA sequence: TGTGCCAGCAGCCCCGAGTTTACAGGGGCGACAAACACCGGGGAGCTGTTTTTT. Its translation: CASSPEFTGATNTGELFF.

In the case of this clone: Other DNA sequences of this sample code for an identical CDR3. V usage is TRBV6-5 and J usage is TRBJ2-5, with D tentatively TRBD2 (6 bases). Per the germline V gene, CDR1 is MNHEY and CDR2 is SVGAGI. Trimming removed 0 bases at V and 5 bases at J, with 10 bases between. There are 14 residues in the CDR3. The CDR3 loop reads CASSYSTGRETQYF. The DNA of the CDR3 is TGTGCCAGCAGTTACTCGACGGGGAGGGAGACCCAGTACTTC.

This chain connects TRBV6-2 or TRBV6-3 to TRBJ1-5, with 7 bases lining up with TRBD1. The CDR3 has 17 amino acids. Looked up from germline, CDR1 is MNHEY and CDR2 is SVGEGT. Trimming cost V 2 bases and J 7 bases; bases outside gene matches: 14. CDR3 nucleotides: TGTGCCAGCAGTTACCCATTGATACAGGGGTCAAGGCAGCCCCAGCATTTT. Its protein product is CASSYPLIQGSRQPQHF.

The chain recombines TRBV5-1 with TRBJ2-3; D not resolved. This CDR3 comprises 13 residues. V lost 7 bases to trimming and J lost 2 bases, with 11 bases between them. Germline assignment: CDR1 SGHRS and CDR2 YFSETQ. The DNA for the CDR3 is TGCGCCAGCTACGTGGCCCCCACAGATACGCAGTATTTT. Translated, it gives CASYVAPTDTQYF.

This clone has more than one count but fewer than ten. CDR3 DNA sequence: TGTGCCAGCAGTTTCAGGGGAAATTCACCCCTCCACTTT. Residues: CASSFRGNSPLHF. The chain carries TRBV12-3 or TRBV12-4 and TRBJ1-6, with a weak D call TRBD1 (6 bases). This CDR3 region has 13 residues. V gave up 3 bases and J gave up 7 bases, with 7 bases separating them.

This clone was detected a few times. This chain links TRBV7-8 with TRBJ1-2, with D possibly being TRBD1 (5 bases). Trimming took 5 bases from V and 2 from J, leaving 15 bases between them. The CDR3 length is 15 residues. In germline, CDR1 is SGHVS, CDR2 FQNEAQ. This chain's CDR3 is CASSNKPGVNYGYTF. CDR3 DNA: TGTGCCAGCAGCAACAAGCCGGGGGTAAACTATGGCTACACCTTC.

V usage is TRBV19 and J usage is TRBJ1-5, with TRBD1 matching over 10 bases. The CDR3 consists of 16 residues. J gave up 1 base and V 6 bases, and 6 bases lay outside the gene matches. Germline V CDR1 and CDR2: LNHDA, SQIVND (reference sequence). CDR3 amino acids: CASRGDRGLSNQPQHF. The CDR3 coding sequence is TGTGCCAGTAGAGGGGACAGGGGATTAAGCAATCAGCCCCAGCATTTT. Full variable domain (outside the CDR3, taken from reference TRBV19 and TRBJ1-5): DGGITQSPKYLFRKEGQNVTLSCEQNLNHDAMYWYRQDPGQGLRLIYYSQIVNDFQKGDIAEGYSVSREKKESFPLTVTSAQKNPTAFYLCASRGDRGLSNQPQHFGDGTRLSIL.